This entry concerns a single TCR beta chain. What it binds is unknown. The data stem from a study of OX40 agonist ivuxolimab in advanced cancers. Study in general: The dose-escalation cohort had hepatocellular carcinoma, melanoma, renal cell or head and neck cancer. Findings of the study overall: No antigen was identified for the clonally expanded peripheral T cells.

Generated by immunoSEQ multiplex PCR, the TCRdb table keeps only in-frame clones and is missing some. Of about 77,000 clones listed, 85% are singletons. Autoimmune disease history or systemic immunosuppression was exclusionary. Blood sampling was done at baseline, cycle 4 day 1, and cycle 7 day 1. The CDR3 runs to 14 residues. The germline V gene encodes CDR1 SGHTS and CDR2 YDEGEE. V lost 0 bases and J 0 bases, leaving 3 bases between the germline ends. The chain uses TRBV5-8 and TRBJ1-4; no reliable D call. This receptor was taken from an adult with an advanced solid tumor such as melanoma, head and neck, liver or kidney cancer. The specimen comprised CD4+ or CD8+ T cells sorted from blood, sampled in a trial of the OX40 agonist ivuxolimab. The CDR3 loop is CASSLGATNEKLFF. The CDR3 nucleotides read TGTGCCAGCAGCTTGGGCGCAACTAATGAAAAACTGTTTTTT.